Listed here are 26 T cell receptor beta chains from one sample, sequenced in a study of shared T cell receptors in the human thymus (dated by TCRdb to 2020 to 2022). The library was produced with the immunoSEQ multiplex PCR assay. Drawn from immuneACCESS, this table holds only the in-frame rearrangements with V and J called that TCRdb kept. Clones are partly lost; checked studies trace under half to an unresolved V gene and leave the rest unexplained. Counted in this sample were more than 300,000 clones; around 95% of them appeared once. Roughly 0.02% of the sample lies in the top ten. Specimen: thymocytes. The receptor set was obtained from a human donor.

The CDR3 DNA follows: TGTGCCAGCAGCTTCTCTGACGACAGGGGCCCCCCGTACCAAGAGACCCAGTACTTC. The encoded protein is CASSFSDDRGPPYQETQYF. The chain combines TRBV5-6 with TRBJ2-5, with TRBD1 identical over 8 bases. This CDR3 region has 19 residues. V shed 2 bases, J shed 0 bases, and the junction held 15 bases outside the gene matches. Per germline, CDR1 SGHDT and CDR2 YYEEEE.

The chain joins TRBV14 to TRBJ2-1; no clear D. The CDR3 has 15 residues. Trimming took off 4 bases at V and 2 bases at J, with 12 bases between the two ends. CDR1 and CDR2 from the germline V gene are SGHDN and FVKESK. DNA for the CDR3: TGTGCCAGCAGCCCTCGGCTAGGGCCCTACAATGAGCAGTTCTTC. Residues: CASSPRLGPYNEQFF.

This sequence joins TRBV18 and TRBJ1-1; weak D call: TRBD1 (5 bases). Deletions cut 2 bases from V and 8 bases from J, with 12 bases between. The CDR3 is 13 residues long. Germline-derived CDR1 and CDR2 are KGHSH and LQKENI. CDR3 in DNA: TGTGCCAGCTCACCAAGGGCGGGGGTAGAAGCTTTCTTT. It yields the protein CASSPRAGVEAFF.

The chain has TRBV4-1 and TRBJ2-7, with TRBD2 identical over 7 bases. Unmatched junction bases numbered 5, after V lost 1 base and J lost 2 bases. This CDR3 contains 15 residues. Per germline, CDR1 MGHRA and CDR2 YSYEKL. The CDR3: CASSQVGREPYEQYF. The DNA for the CDR3 is TGCGCCAGCAGCCAAGTAGGGAGGGAACCCTACGAGCAGTACTTC.

This sequence joins TRBV10-3 and TRBJ1-2; TRBD1 might be the D (6 bases). The CDR3 covers 14 residues. Trimming removed 7 bases at V and 4 bases at J, with 16 bases between. Germline loops: CDR1 ENHRY, CDR2 SYGVKD. In nucleotides, the CDR3 is TGTGCCATCAACCAGGACAGACTCCGCTATGGCTACACCTTC. As protein: CAINQDRLRYGYTF.

The rearrangement joins TRBV2 to TRBJ1-3, with D perhaps matching TRBD1 (6 bases). Germline CDR1 is SNHLY and CDR2 is FYNNEI. The V end lost 6 bases, the J end lost 0 bases, and 12 bases lay between the germline ends. This CDR3 comprises 15 residues. The CDR3 is CASRTDSPSGNTIYF. CDR3 in DNA: TGTGCCAGCAGGACGGACAGTCCCTCTGGAAACACCATATATTTT.

The rearrangement uses TRBV7-3 and TRBJ2-1, with D maybe TRBD1 (6 bases). The V end lost 1 base, the J end lost 5 bases, and 18 bases lay between the germline ends. The CDR3 sequence is 17 residues long. Germline V gene lookup returns CDR1 SGHTA and CDR2 FQGTGA. CDR3 DNA: TGTGCCAGCAGCTTAATTGGGGGCCGGAGGTTGAACAATGAGCAGTTCTTC. It codes for CASSLIGGRRLNNEQFF.

The chain has TRBV5-5 and TRBJ1-1, with unresolved D. The CDR3 has 12 amino acids. Trimming shortened V by 0 bases and J by 4 bases, and 4 bases separated the two germline ends. CDR1 is SGHKS, CDR2 YYEKEE, per germline (reference sequence). The CDR3, as DNA: TGTGCCAGCAGCTTGGGATCCACTGAAGCTTTCTTT. As protein: CASSLGSTEAFF.

This clone was picked up one time. The chain joins TRBV6-7 to TRBJ1-5; D is undetermined. TRBV6-7 is classed as an ORF, of uncertain function. CDR3 length: 19 amino acids. Between the trimmed V and J ends, which lost 0 bases and 2 bases, there was a span of 20 bases. This CDR3 is CASSYSSQTRGPRNQPQHF. Here the CDR3 DNA reads TGTGCCAGCAGTTACTCATCCCAGACACGGGGTCCCCGCAATCAGCCCCAGCATTTT.

This chain connects TRBV21-1 to TRBJ2-7. TRBV21-1 is a documented pseudogene. The CDR3 has 14 residues. The CDR3 nucleotides are TGTGCCAGCAACCAAGGACGGAGCTCCTACGAGCAGTACTTC. Amino acid sequence: CASNQGRSSYEQYF.

The chain is built from TRBV28 and TRBJ2-7, with 9 bases identical to TRBD2. This CDR3 has 16 residues. With 7 bases clipped from V and 4 bases from J, the junction kept 14 bases outside the gene matches. Germline V CDR1 and CDR2: MDHEN, SYDVKM. DNA of the CDR3: TGTGCCAGCATCACTGGGAGCGGGAGGATCGGGTACGAGCAGTACTTC. Its protein is CASITGSGRIGYEQYF.

The chain links TRBV7-2 to TRBJ2-5; D gene ambiguous. Germline-derived CDR1 and CDR2 are SGHTA and FQGNSA. Trimming left V 8 bases short and J 5 bases short, with 15 bases between. This CDR3 has 13 amino acids. In DNA, the CDR3 is TGTGCCAGCCACCCAAAGGGCCTTGAGACCCAGTACTTC. Translating gives CASHPKGLETQYF. The full variable domain, with the rest looked up from reference TRBV7-2 and TRBJ2-5, is GAGVSQSPSNKVTEKGKDVELRCDPISGHTALYWYRQSLGQGLEFLIYFQGNSAPDKSGLPSDRFSAERTGGSVSTLTIQRTQQEDSAVYLCASHPKGLETQYFGPGTRLLVL.

The genes are TRBV11-3 and TRBJ2-5, with D possibly matching TRBD2 (5 bases). Germline-derived CDR1 and CDR2 are SGHNT and YENEEA. The CDR3 has 15 amino acids. Deletions cut 3 bases from V and 3 bases from J, with 14 bases between. DNA of the CDR3: TGTGCCAGCAGCTTTAGTGGGAGAGAAAAAGAGACCCAGTACTTC. It translates to CASSFSGREKETQYF.

The chain carries TRBV30 and TRBJ1-1; 8 nucleotides align to TRBD1. V gave up 7 bases and J gave up 6 bases; unmatched junction bases: 13. This CDR3 comprises 14 residues. Germline loops: CDR1 GTSNPN, CDR2 SVGIG (reference sequence). CDR3 DNA: TGTGCCTTCCCCTCACGGGACAGGCCGTCTGAAGCTTTCTTT. Its translation is CAFPSRDRPSEAFF.

This clone was counted a few times. The chain carries TRBV9 and TRBJ2-7, with TRBD1 matching 8 bases. Germline V gives CDR1 SGDLS, CDR2 YYNGEE. The CDR3 is 14 residues long. V shed 0 bases and J 6 bases; nucleotides not matched to a gene: 5. The CDR3 coding sequence is TGTGCCAGCAGCGTAGTTCCAGGGGGCCTCGAGCAGTACTTC. This translates into CASSVVPGGLEQYF.

The gene calls are TRBV7-2 and TRBJ2-3; 7 bases align to TRBD1. V shed 1 base and J 13 bases; nucleotides not matched to a gene: 8. CDR1 SGHTA and CDR2 FQGNSA come from the germline V gene. The CDR3 totals 13 residues. CDR3 nucleotides: TGTGCCAGCAGCTTAGTTGTAGGGGGCGCGGAGTATTTT. Its protein product is CASSLVVGGAEYF.

This clone was seen a few times. The chain couples TRBV4-3 to TRBJ1-2; 8 bases line up with TRBD1. The germline CDR1 and CDR2 sequences are LGHNA and YSLEER. The V segment lost 3 bases and the J segment 1 base; nucleotides outside the gene matches: 4. This CDR3 is 15 amino acids long. CDR3 in amino acids: CASSHNRGYNYGYTF. CDR3 nucleotide sequence: TGCGCCAGCAGCCATAACAGGGGGTATAACTATGGCTACACCTTC.

The chain is built from TRBV27 and TRBJ2-7; a possible D gene is TRBD2 (6 bases). V was pared by 4 bases and J by 3 bases, with 10 bases between. This CDR3 is built from 13 residues. Looked up from germline, CDR1 is MNHEY and CDR2 is SMNVEV (reference sequence). The CDR3 reads CASSSQTSYEQYF. For the CDR3, the DNA is TGTGCCAGCAGTTCCCAGACTAGCTACGAGCAGTACTTC.

This clone was observed a few times. This chain connects TRBV2 to TRBJ1-4, with D unresolved. Germline V lookup: CDR1 SNHLY, CDR2 FYNNEI. V lost 8 bases, J lost 4 bases, and 2 bases lay in between. This CDR3 has 10 residues. CDR3 loop: CASLNEKLFF. The CDR3 DNA is TGTGCCAGCCTTAATGAAAAACTGTTTTTT.

The V call is TRBV20-1, the J call TRBJ1-5, with TRBD1 identical over 10 bases. The CDR3 is made up of 11 amino acids. Germline assignment: CDR1 DFQATT and CDR2 SNEGSKA (reference sequence). The CDR3: CLDRGPQPQHF. The CDR3 DNA is TGCCTTGACAGGGGGCCTCAGCCCCAGCATTTT.

CDR3 protein: CASSLARDEQYF. CDR3 in DNA: TGTGCCAGCAGCTTAGCTAGAGACGAGCAGTACTTC. J is TRBJ2-7 and V is TRBV7-2, with D unclear. The length of the CDR3 is 12 residues. From germline, CDR1 is SGHTA and CDR2 FQGNSA. V was trimmed by 0 bases and J by 5 bases, leaving 5 bases between them.

There are a few counts of this clone. The chain carries TRBV18 and TRBJ1-2; the D gene is possibly TRBD1 (5 bases). Germline-derived CDR1 and CDR2 are KGHSH and LQKENI. Trimming removed 0 bases at V and 8 bases at J, with 13 bases between. The CDR3 covers 14 residues. The CDR3 DNA reads as TGTGCCAGCTCACCACCTGGACGGGGCCCGGGCTACACCTTC. Translated, it gives CASSPPGRGPGYTF.

The chain carries TRBV13 and TRBJ1-6; 9 bases are shared with TRBD1. Germline assignment: CDR1 PRHDT and CDR2 FYEKMQ (reference sequence). Losses at the gene ends were 5 bases for V and 6 bases for J; bases not matched to a gene: 5. CDR3 size: 15 residues. The CDR3 DNA sequence: TGTGCCAGCAGCACCCCGGACAGGGGTAATTCACCCCTCCACTTT. It yields the protein CASSTPDRGNSPLHF. Based on the CDR3 plus reference TRBV13 and TRBJ1-6, the full variable domain is AAGVIQSPRHLIKEKRETATLKCYPIPRHDTVYWYQQGPGQDPQFLISFYEKMQSDKGSIPDRFSAQQFSDYHSELNMSSLELGDSALYFCASSTPDRGNSPLHFGNGTRLTVT.

The rearrangement uses TRBV27 and TRBJ2-7; TRBD2 agrees at 10 bases. Germline-derived CDR1 and CDR2 are MNHEY and SMNVEV (reference sequence). The length of the CDR3 is 18 residues. With 4 bases clipped from V and 7 bases from J, the junction kept 19 bases outside the gene matches. CDR3 amino acids: CASSSPAFSGRTSYEQYF. CDR3 in DNA: TGTGCCAGCAGTTCCCCGGCCTTTAGCGGGAGGACGTCTTATGAGCAGTACTTC.

A note on this clone: This sample includes further DNA sequences coding for the same CDR3. The CDR3 sequence is CASSTGRSAHEQYF. In nucleotides, the CDR3 is TGTGCCAGTAGTACCGGACGGAGTGCTCACGAGCAGTACTTC. This chain uses TRBV19 with TRBJ2-7; D is ambiguous. CDR1 is LNHDA and CDR2 is SQIVND in the germline V gene (reference sequence). V lost 4 bases and J lost 5, with 15 bases in between. CDR3 length: 14 residues.

The chain is built from TRBV6-6 and TRBJ2-3; D assignment may be TRBD1 or TRBD2 (5 bases each). Germline V gene sequence: CDR1 MNHNY, CDR2 SVGAGI (reference sequence). The CDR3 runs to 15 residues. The V and J ends lost 3 bases and 4 bases respectively, with 14 bases between them. As DNA, the CDR3 is TGTGCCAGCAGTTATGACCCCAGGGAGCCAGATACGCAGTATTTT. It codes for CASSYDPREPDTQYF.